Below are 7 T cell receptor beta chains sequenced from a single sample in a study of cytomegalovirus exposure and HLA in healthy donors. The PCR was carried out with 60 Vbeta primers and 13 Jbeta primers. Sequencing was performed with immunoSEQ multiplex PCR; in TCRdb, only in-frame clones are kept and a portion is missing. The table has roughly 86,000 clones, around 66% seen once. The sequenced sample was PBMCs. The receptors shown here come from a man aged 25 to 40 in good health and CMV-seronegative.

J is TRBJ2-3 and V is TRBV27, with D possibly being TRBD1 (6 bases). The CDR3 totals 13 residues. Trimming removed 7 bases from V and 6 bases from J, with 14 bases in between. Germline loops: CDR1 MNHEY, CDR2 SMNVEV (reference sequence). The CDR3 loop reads CASNLRGWDTQYF. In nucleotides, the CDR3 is TGTGCCAGCAACCTGAGGGGGTGGGATACGCAGTATTTT.

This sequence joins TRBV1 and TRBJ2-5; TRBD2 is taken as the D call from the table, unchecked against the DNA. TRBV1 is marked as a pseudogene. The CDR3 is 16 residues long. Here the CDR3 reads CTSSLRLAGAQETQYF. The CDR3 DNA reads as TGCACCAGCAGCCTTCGACTAGCGGGGGCCCAAGAGACCCAGTACTTC.

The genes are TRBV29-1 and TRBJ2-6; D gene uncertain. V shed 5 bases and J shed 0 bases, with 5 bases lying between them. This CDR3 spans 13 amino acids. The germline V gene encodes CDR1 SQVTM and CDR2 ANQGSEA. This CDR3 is CSVYYSGANVLTF. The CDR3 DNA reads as TGCAGCGTTTATTACTCTGGGGCCAACGTCCTGACTTTC.

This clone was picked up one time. The CDR3 sequence is CASSEWEGRVYEQYF. DNA for the CDR3: TGTGCCAGCAGCGAGTGGGAGGGGCGGGTTTACGAGCAGTACTTC. V usage is TRBV6-1 and J usage is TRBJ2-7, with TRBD2 identical over 7 bases. J gave up 4 bases and V 6 bases, and 12 bases lay outside the gene matches. Germline CDR1 and CDR2: MNHNS and SASEGT. There are 15 residues in the CDR3.

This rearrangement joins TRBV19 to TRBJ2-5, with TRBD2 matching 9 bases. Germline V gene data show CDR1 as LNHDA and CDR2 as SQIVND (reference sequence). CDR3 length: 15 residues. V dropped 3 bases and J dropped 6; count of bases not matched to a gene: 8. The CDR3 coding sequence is TGTGCCAGTAGTATTGCGGGAGGGGACTTAAAGACCCAGTACTTC. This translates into CASSIAGGDLKTQYF.

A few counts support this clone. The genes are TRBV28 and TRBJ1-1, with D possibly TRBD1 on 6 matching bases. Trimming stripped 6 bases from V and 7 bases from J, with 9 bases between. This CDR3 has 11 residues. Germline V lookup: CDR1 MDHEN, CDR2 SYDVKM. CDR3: CASRVQGEAFF. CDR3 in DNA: TGTGCCAGCAGGGTACAGGGTGAAGCTTTCTTT.

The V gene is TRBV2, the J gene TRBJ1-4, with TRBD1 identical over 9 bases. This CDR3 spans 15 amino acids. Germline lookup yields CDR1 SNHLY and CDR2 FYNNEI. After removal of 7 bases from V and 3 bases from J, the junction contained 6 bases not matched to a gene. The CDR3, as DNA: TGTGCCAGCAAGGACAGGGGCCTTCCTAATGAAAAACTGTTTTTT. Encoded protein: CASKDRGLPNEKLFF.